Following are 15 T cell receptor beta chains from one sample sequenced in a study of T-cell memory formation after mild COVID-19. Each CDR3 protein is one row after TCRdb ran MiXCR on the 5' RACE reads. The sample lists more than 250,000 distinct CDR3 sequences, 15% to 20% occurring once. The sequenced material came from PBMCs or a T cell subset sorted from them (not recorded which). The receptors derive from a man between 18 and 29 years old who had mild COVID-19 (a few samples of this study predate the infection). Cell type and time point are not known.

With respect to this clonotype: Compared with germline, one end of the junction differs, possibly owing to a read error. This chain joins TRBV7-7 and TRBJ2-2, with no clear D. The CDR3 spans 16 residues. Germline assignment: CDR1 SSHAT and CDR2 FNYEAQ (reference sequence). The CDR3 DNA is TGTGCTAGCAGCTTACATCCTAATCGTAACACCGGGGAGCTGTTTTTT. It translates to CASSLHPNRNTGELFF. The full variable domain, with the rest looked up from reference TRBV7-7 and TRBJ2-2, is GAGVSQSPRYKVTKRGQDVTLRCDPISSHATLYWYQQALGQGPEFLTYFNYEAQPDKSGLPSDRFSAERPEGSISTLTIQRTEQRDSAMYRCASSLHPNRNTGELFFGEGSRLTVL.

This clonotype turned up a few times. CDR3 sequence: CASSARGKPNEKLFF. The CDR3 nucleotides are TGTGCCAGCAGTGCCCGGGGTAAGCCGAATGAAAAACTGTTTTTT. This rearrangement joins TRBV12-3 or TRBV12-4 to TRBJ1-4; D remains unclear. The CDR3 consists of 15 residues. Trimming took off 5 bases at V and 5 bases at J, with 15 bases between the two ends.

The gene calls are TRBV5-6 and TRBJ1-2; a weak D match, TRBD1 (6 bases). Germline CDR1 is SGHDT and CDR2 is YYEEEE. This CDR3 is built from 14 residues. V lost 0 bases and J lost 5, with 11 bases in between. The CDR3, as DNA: TGTGCCAGCAGCTTGGAACAGGGATGGTATGGCTACACCTTC. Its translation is CASSLEQGWYGYTF. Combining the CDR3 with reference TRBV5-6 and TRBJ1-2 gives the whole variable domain DAGVTQSPTHLIKTRGQQVTLRCSPKSGHDTVSWYQQALGQGPQFIFQYYEEEERQRGNFPDRFSGHQFPNYSSELNVNALLLGDSALYLCASSLEQGWYGYTFGSGTRLTVV.

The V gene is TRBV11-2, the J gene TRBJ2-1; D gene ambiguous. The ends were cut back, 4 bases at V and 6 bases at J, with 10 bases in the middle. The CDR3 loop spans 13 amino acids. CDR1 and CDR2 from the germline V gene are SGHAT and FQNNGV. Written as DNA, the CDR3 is TGTGCCAGCAGCTCAGCATGGGGCAATGAGCAGTTCTTC. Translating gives CASSSAWGNEQFF. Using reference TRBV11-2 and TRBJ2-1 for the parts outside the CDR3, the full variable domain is EAGVAQSPRYKIIEKRQSVAFWCNPISGHATLYWYQQILGQGPKLLIQFQNNGVVDDSQLPKDRFSAERLKGVDSTLKIQPAKLEDSAVYLCASSSAWGNEQFFGPGTRLTVL.

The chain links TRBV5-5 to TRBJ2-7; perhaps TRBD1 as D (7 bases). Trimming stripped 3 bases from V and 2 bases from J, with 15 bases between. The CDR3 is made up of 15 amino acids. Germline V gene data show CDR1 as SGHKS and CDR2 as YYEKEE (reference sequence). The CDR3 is CASSSEGAPAYEQYF. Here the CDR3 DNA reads TGTGCCAGCAGCTCGGAGGGGGCACCAGCCTACGAGCAGTACTTC.

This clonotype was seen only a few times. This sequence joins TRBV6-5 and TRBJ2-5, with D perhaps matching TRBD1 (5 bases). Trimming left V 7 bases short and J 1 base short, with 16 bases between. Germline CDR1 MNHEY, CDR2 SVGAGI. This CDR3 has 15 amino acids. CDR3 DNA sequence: TGTGCCAGCACCCCGTCAGGGCGTAGCCAAGAGACCCAGTACTTC. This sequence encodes CASTPSGRSQETQYF.

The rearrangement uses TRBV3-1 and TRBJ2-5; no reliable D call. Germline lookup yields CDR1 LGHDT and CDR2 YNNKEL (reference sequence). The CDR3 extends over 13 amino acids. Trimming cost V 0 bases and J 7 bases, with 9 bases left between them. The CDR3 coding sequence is TGTGCCAGCAGCCAAGATCGGAGAGCGACCCAGTACTTC. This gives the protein CASSQDRRATQYF.

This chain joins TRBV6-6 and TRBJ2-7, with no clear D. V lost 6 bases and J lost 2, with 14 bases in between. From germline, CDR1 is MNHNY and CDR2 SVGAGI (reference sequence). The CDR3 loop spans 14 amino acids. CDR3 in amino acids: CASSRSQVTYEQYV. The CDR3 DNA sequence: TGTGCCAGCAGCCGATCCCAGGTAACCTACGAGCAGTACGTC.

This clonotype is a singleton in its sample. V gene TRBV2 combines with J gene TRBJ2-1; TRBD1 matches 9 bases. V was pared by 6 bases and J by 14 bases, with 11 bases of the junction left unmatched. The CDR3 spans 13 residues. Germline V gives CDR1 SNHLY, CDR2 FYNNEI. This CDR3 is CASRGTGLGFEFF. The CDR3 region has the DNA TGTGCCAGCAGGGGGACAGGGTTGGGGTTTGAGTTCTTC.

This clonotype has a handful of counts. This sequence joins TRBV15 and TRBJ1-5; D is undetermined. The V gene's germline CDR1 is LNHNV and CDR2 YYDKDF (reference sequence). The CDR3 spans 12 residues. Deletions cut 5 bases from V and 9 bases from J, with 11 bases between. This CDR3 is CATSVRSLPQHF. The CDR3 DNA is TGTGCCACCAGCGTCAGGTCCTTGCCCCAGCATTTT. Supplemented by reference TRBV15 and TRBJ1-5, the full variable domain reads DAMVIQNPRYQVTQFGKPVTLSCSQTLNHNVMYWYQQKSSQAPKLLFHYYDKDFNNEADTPDNFQSRRPNTSFCFLDIRSPGLGDTAMYLCATSVRSLPQHFGDGTRLSIL.

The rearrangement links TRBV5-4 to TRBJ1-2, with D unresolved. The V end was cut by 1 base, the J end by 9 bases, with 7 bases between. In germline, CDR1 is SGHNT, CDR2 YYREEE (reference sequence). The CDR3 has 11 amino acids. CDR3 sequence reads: CASSLQARYTF. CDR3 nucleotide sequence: TGTGCCAGCAGCTTGCAGGCCCGCTACACCTTC.

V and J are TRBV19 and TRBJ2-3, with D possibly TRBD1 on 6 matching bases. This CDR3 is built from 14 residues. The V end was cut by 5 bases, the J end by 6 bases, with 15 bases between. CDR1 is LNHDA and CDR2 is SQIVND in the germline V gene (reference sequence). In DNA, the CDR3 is TGTGCCAGTAGTTCAGACAGGCGGAGGGATACGCAGTATTTT. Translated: CASSSDRRRDTQYF.

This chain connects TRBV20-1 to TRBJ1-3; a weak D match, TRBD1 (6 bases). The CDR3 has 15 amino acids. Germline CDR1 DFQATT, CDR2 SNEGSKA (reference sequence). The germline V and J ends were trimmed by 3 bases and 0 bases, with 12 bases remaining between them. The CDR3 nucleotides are TGCAGTGCTAGGGAGAGGGGGGGCTCTGGAAACACCATATATTTT. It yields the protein CSARERGGSGNTIYF.

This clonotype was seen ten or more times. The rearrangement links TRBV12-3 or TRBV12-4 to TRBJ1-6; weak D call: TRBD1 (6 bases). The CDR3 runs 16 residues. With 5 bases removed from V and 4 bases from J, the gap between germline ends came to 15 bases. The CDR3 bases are TGTGCCAGCAGTCCCGGGGGCCATTCATATAATTCACCCCTCCACTTT. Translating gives CASSPGGHSYNSPLHF.

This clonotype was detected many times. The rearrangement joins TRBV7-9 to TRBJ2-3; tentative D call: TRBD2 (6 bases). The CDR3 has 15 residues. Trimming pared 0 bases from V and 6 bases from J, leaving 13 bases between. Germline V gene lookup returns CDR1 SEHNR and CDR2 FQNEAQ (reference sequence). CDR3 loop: CASSLAGRNRDTQYF. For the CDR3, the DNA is TGTGCCAGCAGCTTAGCGGGGAGGAATAGGGATACGCAGTATTTT.